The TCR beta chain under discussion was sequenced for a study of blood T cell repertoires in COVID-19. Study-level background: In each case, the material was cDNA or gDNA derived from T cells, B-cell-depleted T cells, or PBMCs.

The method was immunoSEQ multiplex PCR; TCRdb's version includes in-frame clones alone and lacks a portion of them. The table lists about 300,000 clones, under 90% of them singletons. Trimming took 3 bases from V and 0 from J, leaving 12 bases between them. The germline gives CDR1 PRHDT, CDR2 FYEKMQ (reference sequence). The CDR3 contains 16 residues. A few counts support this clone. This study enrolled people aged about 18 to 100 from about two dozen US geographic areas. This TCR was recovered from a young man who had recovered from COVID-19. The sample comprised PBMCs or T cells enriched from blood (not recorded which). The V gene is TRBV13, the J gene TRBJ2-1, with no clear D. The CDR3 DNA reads TGTGCCAGCAGCTTGAGGCTCCCAAGCTCCTACAATGAGCAGTTCTTC. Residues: CASSLRLPSSYNEQFF.